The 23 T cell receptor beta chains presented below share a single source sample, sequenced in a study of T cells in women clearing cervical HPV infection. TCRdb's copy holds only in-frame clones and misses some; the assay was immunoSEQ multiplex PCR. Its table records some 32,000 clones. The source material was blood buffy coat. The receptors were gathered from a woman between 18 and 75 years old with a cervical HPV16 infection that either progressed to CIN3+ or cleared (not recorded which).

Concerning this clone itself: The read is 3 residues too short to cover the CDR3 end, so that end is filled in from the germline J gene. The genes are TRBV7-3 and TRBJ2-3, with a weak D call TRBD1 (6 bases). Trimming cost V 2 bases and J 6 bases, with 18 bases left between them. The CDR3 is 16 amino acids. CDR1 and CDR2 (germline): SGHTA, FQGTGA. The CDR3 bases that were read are TGTGCCAGCAGCTTAGAGGGTATAGGGGGAAGGGATACG. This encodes CASSLEGIGGRDT. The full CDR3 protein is CASSLEGIGGRDTQYF.

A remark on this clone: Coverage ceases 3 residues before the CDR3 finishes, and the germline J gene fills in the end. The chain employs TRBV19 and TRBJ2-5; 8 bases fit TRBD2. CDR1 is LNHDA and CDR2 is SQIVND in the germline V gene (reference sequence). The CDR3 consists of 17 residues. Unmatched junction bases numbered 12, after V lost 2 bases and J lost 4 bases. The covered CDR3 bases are TGTGCCAGTAGTATATTTCGGGGGGGCGACTCGGGAGAGACC. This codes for CASSIFRGGDSGET. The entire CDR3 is CASSIFRGGDSGETQYF.

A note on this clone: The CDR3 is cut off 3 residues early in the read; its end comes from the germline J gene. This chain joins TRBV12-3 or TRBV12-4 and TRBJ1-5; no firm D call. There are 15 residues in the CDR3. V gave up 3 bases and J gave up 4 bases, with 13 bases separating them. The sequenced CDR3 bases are TGTGCCAGCAGTTTCAGGCCCCCTGGAAATCAGCCC. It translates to CASSFRPPGNQP. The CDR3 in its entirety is CASSFRPPGNQPQHF.

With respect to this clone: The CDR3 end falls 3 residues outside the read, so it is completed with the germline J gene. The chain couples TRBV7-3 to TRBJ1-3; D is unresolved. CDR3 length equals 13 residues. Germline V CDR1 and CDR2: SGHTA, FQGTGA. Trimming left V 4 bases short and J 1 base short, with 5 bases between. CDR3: CASSSSSGNTIYF. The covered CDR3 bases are TGTGCCAGCAGCTCGTCTTCTGGAAACACC.

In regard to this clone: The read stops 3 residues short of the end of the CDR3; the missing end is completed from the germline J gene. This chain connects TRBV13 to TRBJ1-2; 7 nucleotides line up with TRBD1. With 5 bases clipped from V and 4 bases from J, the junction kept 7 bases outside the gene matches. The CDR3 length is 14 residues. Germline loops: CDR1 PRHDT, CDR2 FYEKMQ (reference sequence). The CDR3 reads CASSQTRDSYGYTF. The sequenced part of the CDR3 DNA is TGTGCCAGCAGCCAGACCCGGGACAGCTATGGC.

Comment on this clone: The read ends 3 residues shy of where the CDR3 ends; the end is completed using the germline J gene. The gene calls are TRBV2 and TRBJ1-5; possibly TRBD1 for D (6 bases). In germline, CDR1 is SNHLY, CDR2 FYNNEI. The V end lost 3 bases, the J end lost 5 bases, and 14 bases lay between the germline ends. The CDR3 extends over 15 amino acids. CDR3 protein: CASSDARGMDQPQHF. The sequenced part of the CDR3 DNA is TGTGCCAGCAGTGATGCCAGGGGAATGGATCAGCCC.

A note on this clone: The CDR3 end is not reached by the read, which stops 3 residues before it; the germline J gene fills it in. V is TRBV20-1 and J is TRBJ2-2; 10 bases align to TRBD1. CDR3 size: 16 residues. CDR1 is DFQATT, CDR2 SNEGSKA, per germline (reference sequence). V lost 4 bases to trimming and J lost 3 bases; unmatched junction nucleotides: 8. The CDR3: CSAIKSGTGDTGELFF. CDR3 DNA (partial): TGCAGTGCTATCAAATCTGGGACAGGGGACACCGGGGAG.

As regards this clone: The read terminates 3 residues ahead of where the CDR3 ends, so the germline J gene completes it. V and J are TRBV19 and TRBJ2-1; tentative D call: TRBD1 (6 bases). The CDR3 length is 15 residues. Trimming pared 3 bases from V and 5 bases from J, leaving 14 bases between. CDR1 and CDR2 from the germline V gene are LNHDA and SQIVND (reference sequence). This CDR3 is CASSIRTDPNNEQFF. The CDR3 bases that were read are TGTGCCAGTAGTATCCGGACAGACCCTAACAATGAG.

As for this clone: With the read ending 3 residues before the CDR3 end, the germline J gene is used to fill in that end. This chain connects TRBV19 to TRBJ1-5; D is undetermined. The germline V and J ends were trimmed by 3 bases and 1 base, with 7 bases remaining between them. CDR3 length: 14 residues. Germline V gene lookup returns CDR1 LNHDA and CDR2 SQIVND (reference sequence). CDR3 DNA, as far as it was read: TGTGCCAGTAGTATTGTAGGGAGCAATCAGCCC. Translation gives CASSIVGSNQP. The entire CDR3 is CASSIVGSNQPQHF. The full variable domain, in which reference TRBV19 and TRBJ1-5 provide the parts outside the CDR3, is DGGITQSPKYLFRKEGQNVTLSCEQNLNHDAMYWYRQDPGQGLRLIYYSQIVNDFQKGDIAEGYSVSREKKESFPLTVTSAQKNPTAFYLCASSIVGSNQPQHFGDGTRLSIL.

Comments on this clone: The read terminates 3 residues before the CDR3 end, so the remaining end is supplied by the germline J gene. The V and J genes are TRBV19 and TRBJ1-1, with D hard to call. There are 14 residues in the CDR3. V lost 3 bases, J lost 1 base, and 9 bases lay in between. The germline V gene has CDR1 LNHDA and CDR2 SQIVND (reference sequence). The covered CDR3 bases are TGTGCCAGTAGTATCGCAGGAGAGAACACTGAA. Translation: CASSIAGENTE. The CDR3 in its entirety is CASSIAGENTEAFF.

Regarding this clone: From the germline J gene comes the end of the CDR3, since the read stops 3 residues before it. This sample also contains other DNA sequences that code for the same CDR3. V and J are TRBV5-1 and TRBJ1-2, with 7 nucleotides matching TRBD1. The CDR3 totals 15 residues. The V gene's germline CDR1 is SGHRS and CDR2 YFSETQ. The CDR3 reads CASSSVHSGGRGYTF. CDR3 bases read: TGCGCCAGCAGCTCGGTACACTCAGGGGGAAGAGGC.

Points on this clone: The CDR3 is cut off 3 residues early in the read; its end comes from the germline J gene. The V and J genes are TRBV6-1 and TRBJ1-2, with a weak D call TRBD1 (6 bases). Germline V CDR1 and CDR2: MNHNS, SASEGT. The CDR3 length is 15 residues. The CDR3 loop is CASSEQGSSYNDYTF. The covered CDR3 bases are TGTGCCAGCAGTGAACAGGGGAGCTCCTACAATGAC.

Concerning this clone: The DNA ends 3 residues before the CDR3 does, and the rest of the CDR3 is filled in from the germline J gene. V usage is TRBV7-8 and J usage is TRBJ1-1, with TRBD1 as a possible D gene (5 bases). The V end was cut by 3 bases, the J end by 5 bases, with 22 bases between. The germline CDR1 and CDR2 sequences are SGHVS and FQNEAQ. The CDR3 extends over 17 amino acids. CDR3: CASSFGVPGGFNTEAFF. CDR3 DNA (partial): TGTGCCAGCAGCTTCGGCGTTCCCGGGGGGTTTAATACTGAA.

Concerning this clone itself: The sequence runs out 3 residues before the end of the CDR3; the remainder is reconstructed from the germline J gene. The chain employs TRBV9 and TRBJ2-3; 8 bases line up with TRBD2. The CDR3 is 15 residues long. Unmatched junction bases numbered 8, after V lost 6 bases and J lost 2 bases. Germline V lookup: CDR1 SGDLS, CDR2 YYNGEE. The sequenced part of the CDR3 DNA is TGTGCCAGCAACCCACGGGGGGGCGACACAGATACG. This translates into CASNPRGGDTDT. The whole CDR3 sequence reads CASNPRGGDTDTQYF.

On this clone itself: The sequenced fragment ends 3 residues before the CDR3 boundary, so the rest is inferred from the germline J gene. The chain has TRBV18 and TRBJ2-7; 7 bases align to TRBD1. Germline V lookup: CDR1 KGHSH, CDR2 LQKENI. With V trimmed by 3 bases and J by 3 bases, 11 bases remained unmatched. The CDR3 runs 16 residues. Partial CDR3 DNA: TGTGCCAGCTCACCCCTAAGACAGGGTTCCAACTACGAG. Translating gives CASSPLRQGSNYE. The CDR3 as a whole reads CASSPLRQGSNYEQYF.

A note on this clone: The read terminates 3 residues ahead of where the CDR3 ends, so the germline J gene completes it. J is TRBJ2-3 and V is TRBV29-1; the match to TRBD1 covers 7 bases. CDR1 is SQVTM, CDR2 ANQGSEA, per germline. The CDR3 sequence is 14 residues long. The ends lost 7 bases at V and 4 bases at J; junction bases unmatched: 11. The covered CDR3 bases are TGCAGCGGGGGACAGCCCTTTAGGGCAGATACG. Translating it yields CSGGQPFRADT. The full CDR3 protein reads CSGGQPFRADTQYF.

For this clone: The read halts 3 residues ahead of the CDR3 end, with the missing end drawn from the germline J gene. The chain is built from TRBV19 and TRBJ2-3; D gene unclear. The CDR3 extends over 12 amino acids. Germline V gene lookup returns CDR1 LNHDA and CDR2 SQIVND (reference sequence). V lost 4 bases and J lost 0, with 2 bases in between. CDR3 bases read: TGTGCCAGTAGTACTAGCACAGATACG. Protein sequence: CASSTSTDT. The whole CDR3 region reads CASSTSTDTQYF.

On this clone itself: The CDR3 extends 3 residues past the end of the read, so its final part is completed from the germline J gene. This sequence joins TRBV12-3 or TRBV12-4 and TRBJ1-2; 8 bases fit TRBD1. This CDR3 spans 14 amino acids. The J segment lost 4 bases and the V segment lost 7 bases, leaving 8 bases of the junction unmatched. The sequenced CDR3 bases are TGTGCCAGCACCCTACAGGGGGTCCTCTATGGC. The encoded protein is CASTLQGVLYG. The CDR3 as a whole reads CASTLQGVLYGYTF.

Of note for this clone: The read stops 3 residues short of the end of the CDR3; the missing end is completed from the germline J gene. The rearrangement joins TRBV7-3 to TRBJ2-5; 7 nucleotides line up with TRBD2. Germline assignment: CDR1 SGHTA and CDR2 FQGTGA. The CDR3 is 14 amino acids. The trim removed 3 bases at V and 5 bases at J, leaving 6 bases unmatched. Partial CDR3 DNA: TGTGCCAGCAGCTTCGGCGGGAGACGGGAGACC. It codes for CASSFGGRRET. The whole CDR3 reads CASSFGGRRETQYF.

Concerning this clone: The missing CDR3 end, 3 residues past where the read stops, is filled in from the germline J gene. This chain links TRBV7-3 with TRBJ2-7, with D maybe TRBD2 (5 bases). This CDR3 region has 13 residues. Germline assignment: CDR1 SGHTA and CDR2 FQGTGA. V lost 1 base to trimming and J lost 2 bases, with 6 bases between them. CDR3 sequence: CASSLNGAYEQYF. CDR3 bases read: TGTGCCAGCAGCTTAAACGGGGCCTACGAG. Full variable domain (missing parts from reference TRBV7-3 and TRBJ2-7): GAGVSQTPSNKVTEKGKYVELRCDPISGHTALYWYRQSLGQGPEFLIYFQGTGAADDSGLPNDRFFAVRPEGSVSTLKIQRTERGDSAVYLCASSLNGAYEQYFGPGTRLTVT.

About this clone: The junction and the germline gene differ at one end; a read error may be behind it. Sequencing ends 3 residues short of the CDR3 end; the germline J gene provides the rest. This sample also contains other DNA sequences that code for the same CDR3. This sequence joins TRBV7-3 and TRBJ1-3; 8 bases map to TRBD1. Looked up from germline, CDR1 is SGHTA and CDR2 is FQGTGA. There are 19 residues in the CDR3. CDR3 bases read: TGTGCCAGCAGCCTAAATGAGGAAGGCAGGGGGCATTTTGGAAACACA. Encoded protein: CASSLNEEGRGHFGNT. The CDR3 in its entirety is CASSLNEEGRGHFGNTIYF.

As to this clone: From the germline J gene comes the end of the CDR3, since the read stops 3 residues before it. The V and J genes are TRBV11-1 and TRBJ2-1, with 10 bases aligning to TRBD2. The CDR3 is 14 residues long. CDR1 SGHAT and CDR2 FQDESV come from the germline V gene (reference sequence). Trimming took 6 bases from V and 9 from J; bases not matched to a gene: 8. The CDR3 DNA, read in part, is TGTGCCAGCAGTCCGGGACTAGCGTCTAGTGAG. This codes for CASSPGLASSE. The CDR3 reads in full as CASSPGLASSEQFF.

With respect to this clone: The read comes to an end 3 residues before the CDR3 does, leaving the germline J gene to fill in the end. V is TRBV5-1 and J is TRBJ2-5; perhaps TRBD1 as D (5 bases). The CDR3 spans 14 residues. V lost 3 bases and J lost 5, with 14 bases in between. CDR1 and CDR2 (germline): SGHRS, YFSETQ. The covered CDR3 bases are TGCGCCAGCAGCTACCCACAGGACGGGGAGACC. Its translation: CASSYPQDGET. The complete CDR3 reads CASSYPQDGETQYF.